This T cell receptor (beta chain) was sequenced for a study of blood T cell repertoires in COVID-19. Background on the study: Samples representing acute and convalescent COVID-19 were sourced from the United States, Italy and Spain. T cells, B-cell-depleted T cells, or PBMCs supplied cDNA or gDNA.

The authors' processing: Estimates of nucleated cell counts were drawn from the amplification of reference gene primers. Sequenced by immunoSEQ multiplex PCR; TCRdb stores in-frame clones only, minus some. V and J calls and clone size come straight from that table; D and trimming were deduced from the DNA. The sample includes 30,000 to 40,000 clones, over 70% of them seen just once. CDR1 and CDR2 (germline): LGHDT, YNNKEL (reference sequence). CDR3 length: 16 residues. V gave up 3 bases and J gave up 0 bases, with 12 bases separating them. Sequencing input: peripheral blood. The chain couples TRBV3-1 (or the pseudogene TRBV3-2) to TRBJ2-1; possibly TRBD2 for D (5 bases). The sequence derives from a man older than 75 with acute or convalescent COVID-19. The CDR3 DNA reads TGTGCCAGCAGCCAGTCCCGGGAATTCTCCTACAATGAGCAGTTCTTC. It yields the protein CASSQSREFSYNEQFF.